This TCR beta chain was recorded in a study of blood T cell repertoires in COVID-19. As for the study in general: Some COVID-19 samples were acute and others convalescent; all came from the United States, Italy and Spain. PBMCs, B-cell-depleted T cells, or T cells provided the cDNA or gDNA that made up the material.

How the authors handled the data: The assay estimated nucleated cells by amplifying reference gene primers. The method was immunoSEQ multiplex PCR; TCRdb's version includes in-frame clones alone and lacks a portion of them. The D gene and trimming were derived from the DNA, and the V and J assignments and clone size from that table. This sample has over 90,000 clones, with approximately 81% found just once. Germline values: CDR1 SEHNR, CDR2 FQNEAQ (reference sequence). The CDR3 is made up of 15 amino acids. V shed 1 base, J shed 10 bases, and the junction held 9 bases outside the gene matches. This clonotype was sampled from a man aged 55 to 70 with acute or convalescent COVID-19. The sequencing sample was made of peripheral blood. V and J are TRBV7-9 and TRBJ2-1, with 8 bases aligning to TRBD2. The CDR3 sequence is CASSLEAGGATEQFF. DNA of the CDR3: TGTGCCAGCAGCTTAGAGGCCGGGGGGGCTACGGAGCAGTTCTTC.